The next 28 T cell receptor beta chains were all read from a single sample in a study of T cells in Graves' hyperthyroidism and ophthalmopathy. Amplified regions were TCR beta CDR3 sequences from RNA transcripts. The HTBI primer set was used in a first-round RT-PCR of the TCR CDR3. TCRdb ran MiXCR on the multiplex PCR reads and lists one entry per CDR3 protein. Of around 35,000 distinct CDR3 sequences in the sample, about 52% were seen once. The sequencing input was blood. Source of these receptors: a woman aged 40 to 50 with Graves' ophthalmopathy.

V and J are TRBV24-1 and TRBJ2-7; TRBD2 matches 12 bases. The length of the CDR3 is 15 residues. CDR1 is KGHDR and CDR2 is SFDVKD in the germline V gene. Germline trimming cut 4 bases from V and 2 bases from J; bases unmatched to any gene: 2. CDR3 sequence (DNA): TGTGCCACCAGTGAACCTAGCGGGAGGGCCTACGAGCAGTACTTC. This encodes CATSEPSGRAYEQYF.

The chain links TRBV7-2 to TRBJ1-2; no clear D gene. The CDR3 contains 13 residues. Germline values: CDR1 SGHTA, CDR2 FQGNSA. Trimming cost V 5 bases and J 8 bases, with 15 bases left between them. Here the CDR3 reads CASSPTGLYGYTF. The CDR3, as DNA: TGTGCCAGCAGCCCGACGGGGTTGTACGGCTACACCTTC.

This clonotype was picked up many times. V usage is TRBV10-2 and J usage is TRBJ2-5; 7 bases are a match to TRBD1. Germline CDR1 is WSHSY and CDR2 is SAAADI. CDR3 length equals 15 residues. The J segment lost 5 bases and the V segment lost 3 bases, leaving 9 bases of the junction unmatched. The CDR3 sequence is CASSEQGILFETQYF. CDR3 DNA sequence: TGCGCCAGCAGTGAACAGGGGATTTTGTTTGAGACCCAGTACTTC.

Comment on this clonotype: A read error may explain this, as a much larger clone is one base away. This rearrangement joins TRBV12-3 or TRBV12-4 to TRBJ1-1; D is possibly TRBD1 (5 bases). The germline V and J ends were trimmed by 5 bases and 10 bases, with 20 bases remaining between them. CDR3 length: 14 amino acids. The CDR3 is CASSAQVGPGGAFF. DNA of the CDR3: TGTGCCAGCAGTGCCCAGGTGGGGCCGGGTGGAGCTTTCTTT.

The V gene is TRBV9, the J gene TRBJ2-7; D is unclear. Looked up from germline, CDR1 is SGDLS and CDR2 is YYNGEE. The V and J ends lost 1 base and 6 bases respectively, with 2 bases between them. This CDR3 comprises 10 residues. The CDR3 DNA sequence: TGTGCCAGCAGCGTATCCGAGCAGTACTTC. As protein: CASSVSEQYF.

This clonotype has ten or more counts. The rearrangement uses TRBV12-3 or TRBV12-4 and TRBJ1-1; TRBD1 might be the D (5 bases). The CDR3 consists of 12 residues. Trimming took 7 bases from V and 11 from J, leaving 17 bases between them. CDR3 coding DNA: TGTGCCAGCACAGGGAGCGGGGCGTTCGCTTTCTTT. This sequence encodes CASTGSGAFAFF.

Details on this clonotype: Germline is not matched at one junction end, which may reflect a read error. The CDR3 loop reads CASRWSSTNTGELFF. CDR3 coding DNA: TGTGCCAGCAGATGGAGTAGCACAAACACTGGGGAGCTGTTTTTT. The chain recombines TRBV7-2 with TRBJ2-2; D remains unclear. The CDR3 runs 15 residues. The V gene's germline CDR1 is SGHTA and CDR2 FQGNSA. Full variable domain (missing parts from reference TRBV7-2 and TRBJ2-2): GAGVSQSPSNKVTEKGKDVELRCDPISGHTALYWYRQSLGQGLEFLIYFQGNSAPDKSGLPSDRFSAERTGGSVSTLTIQRTQQEDSAVYLCASRWSSTNTGELFFGEGSRLTVL.

This clonotype was counted many times. A read error may account for a junction end that differs from germline. Here the CDR3 reads CSGQEQNAGELFF. CDR3 coding DNA: TGCAGCGGTCAAGAACAGAACGCCGGGGAGCTGTTTTTT. V usage is TRBV29-1 and J usage is TRBJ2-2; D is uncertain. Per the germline V gene, CDR1 is SQVTM and CDR2 is ANQGSEA. CDR3 length: 13 amino acids.

The CDR3 DNA sequence: TGCGCCAGCAGCCAACCCTTAGGGGGGCGGACAGGGAGTAGCACTGAAGCTTTCTTT. Protein product: CASSQPLGGRTGSSTEAFF. The chain is built from TRBV4-3 and TRBJ1-1; 8 bases match TRBD1. CDR3 size: 19 residues. The V and J ends lost 2 bases and 4 bases, in that order; junction bases with no gene match: 18. In germline, CDR1 is LGHNA, CDR2 YSLEER.

In regard to this clonotype: Mismatch with germline at one junction end may stem from a read error. V is TRBV6-5 and J is TRBJ1-5, with 9 bases identical to TRBD1. The CDR3 is 17 amino acids. Germline V lookup: CDR1 MNHEY, CDR2 SVGAGI. The CDR3 nucleotides read TGTGCCAGCAGTTACCGATACAGGGGGCAGAGCAAGCAGCCCCAGCATTTT. Protein product: CASSYRYRGQSKQPQHF.

Remarks on this clonotype: The junction departs from the called germline gene at one end, perhaps through a read error. The chain employs TRBV4-2 and TRBJ1-1; D unclear. There are 13 residues in the CDR3. Germline V gene data show CDR1 as LGHNA and CDR2 as YNFKEQ. CDR3 residues: CASSQGRNTEVSF. The CDR3 region has the DNA TGTGCCAGCAGCCAAGGCAGGAACACTGAAGTTTCCTTT.

This clonotype was seen ten or more times. V and J are TRBV5-1 and TRBJ1-4; D not resolved. The V gene's germline CDR1 is SGHRS and CDR2 YFSETQ. CDR3 length: 15 amino acids. Trimming took off 0 bases at V and 4 bases at J, with 10 bases between the two ends. In nucleotides, the CDR3 is TGCGCCAGCAGCTTGGCGGCAGTCAGTAATGAAAAACTGTTTTTT. It encodes CASSLAAVSNEKLFF.

This clonotype was counted ten times or more. The chain has TRBV6-2 or TRBV6-3 and TRBJ1-1; 7 bases line up with TRBD1. The CDR3 is 11 amino acids. Germline trimming cut 5 bases from V and 6 bases from J; bases unmatched to any gene: 0. Germline V gene sequence: CDR1 MNHEY, CDR2 SVGEGT. In nucleotides, the CDR3 is TGTGCCAGCAGTCAGGGGGCTGAAGCTTTCTTT. This encodes CASSQGAEAFF.

This clonotype was recorded many times. V is TRBV6-1 and J is TRBJ2-1, with a weak D call TRBD2 (6 bases). The CDR3 has 16 amino acids. V was cut by 4 bases and J by 8 bases, with 21 bases left in between. Germline-derived CDR1 and CDR2 are MNHNS and SASEGT. This chain's CDR3 is CASSASSDPWGDEQFF. DNA of the CDR3: TGTGCCAGCAGTGCCTCTAGCGACCCATGGGGGGATGAGCAGTTCTTC.

In its sample, this clonotype was seen many times. This chain links TRBV2 with TRBJ2-2, with D perhaps assigned TRBD1 or TRBD2 (6 bases each). With 6 bases removed from V and 4 bases from J, the gap between germline ends came to 18 bases. The CDR3 runs to 16 residues. CDR1 and CDR2 from the germline V gene are SNHLY and FYNNEI. This chain's CDR3 is CASRTEGGLSTGELFF. DNA of the CDR3: TGTGCCAGCAGGACGGAAGGGGGGCTTAGCACCGGGGAGCTGTTTTTT.

This clonotype was seen only once. The chain joins TRBV2 to TRBJ2-7; 7 positions match TRBD1. Germline CDR1 and CDR2: SNHLY and FYNNEI. With 8 bases clipped from V and 4 bases from J, the junction kept 8 bases outside the gene matches. The length of the CDR3 is 13 residues. CDR3 sequence: CASSTGWRYEQYF. CDR3 in DNA: TGTGCCAGCTCGACAGGGTGGAGGTACGAGCAGTACTTC.

As DNA, the CDR3 is TGCGCCAGCAGCTTGGGGGATTATCGAGGGACCCAGTACTTC. The encoded protein is CASSLGDYRGTQYF. The chain is built from TRBV5-1 and TRBJ2-5; D is unclear. The V end lost 0 bases, the J end lost 7 bases, and 13 bases lay between the germline ends. The germline gives CDR1 SGHRS, CDR2 YFSETQ. CDR3 length: 14 residues.

In the case of this clonotype: Given the absence of the conserved phenylalanine or tryptophan at the CDR3 end, a read error is likely. The chain is built from TRBV6-1 and TRBJ1-1; tentatively, D is TRBD1 (6 bases). Germline V gene lookup returns CDR1 MNHNS and CDR2 SASEGT. This CDR3 is built from 13 residues. Trimming shortened V by 7 bases and J by 8 bases, and 17 bases separated the two germline ends. The CDR3 region is CASTRRGLTEAFS. For the CDR3, the DNA is TGTGCCAGCACCAGACGGGGGCTCACGGAAGCTTTCTCT.

By sample share, this clonotype is medium-sized. The chain recombines TRBV29-1 with TRBJ2-3, with TRBD1 matching 9 bases. Per the germline V gene, CDR1 is SQVTM and CDR2 is ANQGSEA. The V segment lost 3 bases and the J segment 3 bases; nucleotides outside the gene matches: 4. The CDR3 loop spans 14 amino acids. The CDR3 spells CSVEMGQGTDTQYF. The CDR3 DNA is TGCAGCGTTGAGATGGGACAGGGAACAGATACGCAGTATTTT.

This chain links TRBV24-1 with TRBJ2-1; 9 nucleotides match TRBD1. The CDR3 is made up of 14 amino acids. Unmatched junction bases numbered 7, after V lost 6 bases and J lost 8 bases. Germline CDR1 and CDR2: KGHDR and SFDVKD. CDR3 loop: CATSIGQGYDEQFF. CDR3 DNA: TGTGCCACCAGTATCGGACAGGGGTATGATGAGCAGTTCTTC.

CDR3 sequence reads: CASSIVRDRVVFNYGYTF. CDR3 in DNA: TGTGCCAGTAGTATAGTTCGGGACAGGGTTGTTTTTAACTATGGCTACACCTTC. The V gene is TRBV19, the J gene TRBJ1-2; 9 nucleotides line up with TRBD1. Germline V lookup: CDR1 LNHDA, CDR2 SQIVND (reference sequence). The J segment lost 1 base and the V segment lost 1 base, leaving 10 bases of the junction unmatched. CDR3 length: 18 amino acids. Full variable domain (rest looked up from reference TRBV19 and TRBJ1-2): DGGITQSPKYLFRKEGQNVTLSCEQNLNHDAMYWYRQDPGQGLRLIYYSQIVNDFQKGDIAEGYSVSREKKESFPLTVTSAQKNPTAFYLCASSIVRDRVVFNYGYTFGSGTRLTVV.

Regarding this clonotype: Possible read error: a much larger clone is one base away. CDR3 protein: CASSRTGGNYERYF. As DNA, the CDR3 is TGTGCCAGCAGCCGGACAGGGGGGAACTACGAGCGGTACTTC. The V and J genes are TRBV27 and TRBJ2-7, with 10 bases that match TRBD1. CDR3 length: 14 amino acids. The germline gives CDR1 MNHEY, CDR2 SMNVEV (reference sequence).

This clonotype was found many times. The chain has TRBV7-2 and TRBJ2-2; 13 bases match TRBD2. V lost 5 bases and J lost 2; bases outside the gene matches: 5. Looked up from germline, CDR1 is SGHTA and CDR2 is FQGNSA. The CDR3 runs to 17 residues. The CDR3 region has the DNA TGTGCCAGCAGCCGACTAGCGGGGGGACCAAACACCGGGGAGCTGTTTTTT. This codes for CASSRLAGGPNTGELFF.

This clonotype was seen repeatedly, ten times or more. This chain uses TRBV5-1 with TRBJ1-1, with unresolved D. The CDR3 covers 14 residues. V was trimmed by 5 bases and J by 5 bases, leaving 16 bases between them. Germline-derived CDR1 and CDR2 are SGHRS and YFSETQ. The CDR3 nucleotides read TGCGCCAGCAGTAGCAAAAGAGTGGGTACTGAAGCTTTCTTT. Its protein is CASSSKRVGTEAFF.

J is TRBJ2-7 and V is TRBV29-1; D gene uncertain. The CDR3 sequence is 12 residues long. CDR1 SQVTM and CDR2 ANQGSEA come from the germline V gene. The V and J ends lost 3 bases and 3 bases respectively, with 9 bases between them. The CDR3 here is CSVEGSGYEQYF. As DNA, the CDR3 is TGCAGCGTTGAGGGCAGTGGCTACGAGCAGTACTTC.

This chain connects TRBV5-1 to TRBJ2-7; perhaps D is TRBD1 or TRBD2 (6 bases each). Trimming left V 8 bases short and J 7 bases short, with 19 bases between. The CDR3 loop spans 13 amino acids. Germline CDR1 reads SGHRS; CDR2 reads YFSETQ. CDR3 sequence reads: CASTSGARGEQYF. In DNA form, the CDR3 reads TGCGCCAGTACATCGGGGGCGCGGGGAGAGCAGTACTTC.

A remark on this clonotype: This may arise from a read error, as a much more abundant clone is one base away. The chain employs TRBV27 and TRBJ1-5; TRBD1 matches at 7 bases. V gave up 6 bases and J gave up 6 bases; unmatched junction bases: 8. CDR3 size: 14 residues. Germline-derived CDR1 and CDR2 are MNHEY and SMNVEV (reference sequence). The CDR3 DNA reads as TGTGCCAGCAGAAGCACAGGGGACGCTCAGCCCCAGCATTTT. Translation gives CASRSTGDAQPQHF.

In its sample, this clonotype is medium-sized. V and J are TRBV10-3 and TRBJ1-3; D ambiguous. V lost 0 bases, J lost 0 bases, and 6 bases lay in between. The CDR3 contains 15 residues. CDR1 is ENHRY, CDR2 SYGVKD, per germline. Here the CDR3 DNA reads TGTGCCATCAGTGAGTCGGCAGGCTCTGGAAACACCATATATTTT. Its translation is CAISESAGSGNTIYF.